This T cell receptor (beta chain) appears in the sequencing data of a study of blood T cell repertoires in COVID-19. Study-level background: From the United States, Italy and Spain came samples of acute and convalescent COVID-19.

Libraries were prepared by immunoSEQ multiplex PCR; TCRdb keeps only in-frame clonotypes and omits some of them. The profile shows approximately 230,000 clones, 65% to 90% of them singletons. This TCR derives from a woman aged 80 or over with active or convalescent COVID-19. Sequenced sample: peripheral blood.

The CDR3 DNA reads as TGTGCCAGCAGAGGGGGGGGTAGCACTGAAGCTTTCTTT. This translates into CASRGGGSTEAFF. The J gene is TRBJ1-1, the V gene TRBV12-3 or TRBV12-4, with a possible D match to TRBD1 (6 bases). The CDR3 runs 13 residues. V dropped 6 bases and J dropped 4 bases, with 12 bases sitting between them.